What follows is one T cell receptor (beta chain) and its context. The antigen is unknown. Only in-frame clones appear in the TCRdb table, and some are missing; sequencing was by immunoSEQ multiplex PCR. The sample holds 100,000 to 140,000 clones, around 90% seen once. The germline gives CDR1 SGHNT, CDR2 YYREEE (reference sequence). The germline V and J ends were trimmed by 1 base and 6 bases, with 19 bases remaining between them. This CDR3 region has 16 residues. The sample originates from a study of T cell responses to AZD1222 COVID-19 vaccine. Study findings and constraints: Females made up more of the donors, who were largely white British, and clonal diversity may have come out too low. Only a handful of people who got AZD1222 tested seropositive at baseline. A reported finding is that nearly half of spike-specific TCRs target unmutated variant regions.

The material sequenced was peripheral blood, taken 28 days after the second AZD1222 dose. The chain is built from TRBV5-4 and TRBJ1-2, with a possible D match to TRBD1 (5 bases). The TCR sequence derives from an adult who received the AZD1222 COVID-19 vaccine. The CDR3 sequence: CASSLIRPQGLHGYTF. Written as DNA, the CDR3 is TGTGCCAGCAGCTTGATCCGGCCCCAGGGTCTTCATGGCTACACCTTC.